These 25 T cell receptor beta chains share one sample of origin, sequenced in a study of response to subunit inactivated influenza vaccine. Via MiXCR, TCRdb re-called the RT-PCR reads, giving one row per CDR3 protein. The data contain about 780,000 distinct CDR3 sequences, roughly 18% of them singletons. Sequenced here: PBMCs from blood, sampled less than 6 days after vaccination. Receptors were obtained from a man aged 45-60 years who received an inactivated influenza vaccine.

This clonotype was detected a few times. The chain is built from TRBV12-3 or TRBV12-4 and TRBJ1-5, with D uncertain. V was trimmed by 3 bases and J by 9 bases, leaving 15 bases between them. This CDR3 has 14 amino acids. The CDR3 sequence: CASSFTLVDGPQHF. Here the CDR3 DNA reads TGTGCCAGCAGTTTCACATTGGTTGATGGGCCCCAGCATTTT.

This clonotype has only a few counts. The chain carries TRBV6-5 and TRBJ1-1; a possible D gene is TRBD1 (5 bases). The CDR3 is made up of 14 amino acids. The germline V gene has CDR1 MNHEY and CDR2 SVGAGI. V was shortened by 0 bases and J by 0 bases, with 5 bases between the two germline ends. CDR3 DNA sequence: TGTGCCAGCAGTTACTCGACAGTGAACACTGAAGCTTTCTTT. Its protein is CASSYSTVNTEAFF.

This rearrangement joins TRBV20-1 to TRBJ2-5, with TRBD2 identical over 9 bases. This CDR3 has 14 amino acids. From germline, CDR1 is DFQATT and CDR2 SNEGSKA (reference sequence). J was trimmed by 2 bases and V by 2 bases; bases with no gene match: 3. CDR3 loop: CSARRLAGQETQYF. Written as DNA, the CDR3 is TGCAGTGCTAGACGGCTAGCGGGGCAAGAGACCCAGTACTTC.

Only a few counts were recorded for this clonotype. The chain carries TRBV28 and TRBJ2-2, with TRBD1 as a possible D gene (6 bases). The V end lost 4 bases, the J end lost 4 bases, and 10 bases lay between the germline ends. Germline V gives CDR1 MDHEN, CDR2 SYDVKM. The CDR3 runs to 14 residues. CDR3 amino acids: CASSWGLSTGELFF. CDR3 nucleotides: TGTGCCAGCAGTTGGGGGCTTAGCACCGGGGAGCTGTTTTTT.

This clonotype was found a few times. The V and J genes are TRBV6-1 and TRBJ1-4; D perhaps matches TRBD1 (5 bases). This CDR3 region has 16 residues. Germline V gene sequence: CDR1 MNHNS, CDR2 SASEGT. Trimming shortened V by 2 bases and J by 3 bases, and 13 bases separated the two germline ends. Here the CDR3 reads CASSESAGWANEKLFF. CDR3 sequence (DNA): TGTGCCAGCAGTGAATCCGCAGGGTGGGCTAATGAAAAACTGTTTTTT.

In its sample, this clonotype was seen a few times. V is TRBV5-1 and J is TRBJ2-5; 14 nucleotides agree with TRBD2. Germline V gene lookup returns CDR1 SGHRS and CDR2 YFSETQ. The CDR3 loop spans 16 amino acids. V was clipped by 3 bases and J by 4 bases; unmatched bases: 5. In DNA form, the CDR3 reads TGCGCCAGCAGCTCGGGACTAGCGGGAGCGTCAGAGACCCAGTACTTC. It codes for CASSSGLAGASETQYF.

This clonotype appeared many times. The chain recombines TRBV11-2 with TRBJ2-1, with D possibly TRBD1 on 6 matching bases. CDR3 length: 15 residues. The germline CDR1 and CDR2 sequences are SGHAT and FQNNGV. The germline V and J ends were trimmed by 0 bases and 10 bases, with 16 bases remaining between them. The CDR3 region has the DNA TGTGCCAGCAGCTTAGAAAACCTGCGCAGGGGAGAGCAGTTCTTC. Its translation is CASSLENLRRGEQFF.

This clonotype was seen a handful of times. The DNA for the CDR3 is TGTGCCAGCCGTAGCTCCCTCGCGGGGAATGAGCAGTTCTTC. Residues: CASRSSLAGNEQFF. This rearrangement joins TRBV12-3 or TRBV12-4 to TRBJ2-1; D may be TRBD2 (6 bases). The CDR3 has 14 amino acids. Trimming removed 8 bases at V and 7 bases at J, with 18 bases between.

The sample holds a few counts of this clonotype. The V and J genes are TRBV6-6 and TRBJ2-5, with 8 bases identical to TRBD1. Unmatched junction bases numbered 8, after V lost 8 bases and J lost 6 bases. In germline, CDR1 is MNHNY, CDR2 SVGAGI (reference sequence). The CDR3 is made up of 13 amino acids. CDR3 sequence (DNA): TGTGCCAGCGGACAGGGCTTTCAGCAGACCCAGTACTTC. Its translation: CASGQGFQQTQYF.

V and J are TRBV7-2 and TRBJ2-7; D gene ambiguous. From germline, CDR1 is SGHTA and CDR2 FQGNSA. This CDR3 comprises 13 residues. Between the trimmed V and J ends, which lost 2 bases and 4 bases, there was a span of 9 bases. The CDR3 DNA is TGTGCCAGCAGCTTATCAACAAATTACGAGCAGTACTTC. This gives the protein CASSLSTNYEQYF.

The chain recombines TRBV10-3 with TRBJ2-1, with a tentative D call TRBD2 (5 bases). This CDR3 has 15 residues. Germline loops: CDR1 ENHRY, CDR2 SYGVKD. V was cut by 5 bases and J by 0 bases, with 11 bases left in between. CDR3 sequence: CAISSKDYSYNEQFF. In DNA form, the CDR3 reads TGTGCCATCAGTAGCAAAGACTACTCCTACAATGAGCAGTTCTTC.

The chain combines TRBV7-3 with TRBJ2-1; D unclear. The germline V gene has CDR1 SGHTA and CDR2 FQGTGA. This CDR3 is 17 amino acids long. With 0 bases removed from V and 7 bases from J, the gap between germline ends came to 19 bases. The CDR3 region is CASSLTTATFFSNEQFF. The CDR3 region has the DNA TGTGCCAGCAGCTTAACCACAGCGACGTTTTTTTCTAATGAGCAGTTCTTC.

The rearrangement links TRBV19 to TRBJ1-1; 7 bases match TRBD1. The junction had 8 bases not matched to a gene; V was cut back by 6 bases and J by 7 bases. The CDR3 length is 13 residues. Germline loops: CDR1 LNHDA, CDR2 SQIVND (reference sequence). Written as DNA, the CDR3 is TGTGCCAGTAGAGGGGGCAGGGGTAATGAAGCTTTCTTT. Translated, it gives CASRGGRGNEAFF. The whole variable domain, remainder taken from reference TRBV19 and TRBJ1-1, is DGGITQSPKYLFRKEGQNVTLSCEQNLNHDAMYWYRQDPGQGLRLIYYSQIVNDFQKGDIAEGYSVSREKKESFPLTVTSAQKNPTAFYLCASRGGRGNEAFFGQGTRLTVV.

The sample holds a few counts of this clonotype. Written as DNA, the CDR3 is TGTGCCAGCAGTGGGGGAGACCCGAAATACGAGCAGTACTTC. Protein: CASSGGDPKYEQYF. V usage is TRBV6-2 or TRBV6-3 and J usage is TRBJ2-7, with D possibly called TRBD1 or TRBD2 (5 bases each). The CDR3 consists of 14 residues. CDR1 and CDR2 from the germline V gene are MNHEY and SVGEGT. Trimming removed 5 bases from V and 4 bases from J, with 15 bases in between.

This chain uses TRBV11-1 with TRBJ2-7; D unclear. CDR3 length: 15 residues. Germline V CDR1 and CDR2: SGHAT, FQDESV (reference sequence). The V end was cut by 5 bases, the J end by 0 bases, with 14 bases between. The CDR3 region is CASSPPSSASYEQYF. CDR3 in DNA: TGTGCCAGCAGCCCTCCTTCGAGCGCCTCCTACGAGCAGTACTTC.

The rearrangement links TRBV19 to TRBJ1-2; the D is unclear. The germline CDR1 and CDR2 sequences are LNHDA and SQIVND (reference sequence). This CDR3 is 15 amino acids long. The V end lost 7 bases, the J end lost 0 bases, and 15 bases lay between the germline ends. As DNA, the CDR3 is TGTGCCAGTATTCGCGGTGCGGAAGCTAACTATGGCTACACCTTC. It translates to CASIRGAEANYGYTF. Combining the CDR3 with reference TRBV19 and TRBJ1-2 gives the whole variable domain DGGITQSPKYLFRKEGQNVTLSCEQNLNHDAMYWYRQDPGQGLRLIYYSQIVNDFQKGDIAEGYSVSREKKESFPLTVTSAQKNPTAFYLCASIRGAEANYGYTFGSGTRLTVV.

This clonotype appeared many times. V and J are TRBV20-1 and TRBJ2-5, with D maybe TRBD2 (6 bases). Trimming took off 4 bases at V and 7 bases at J, with 16 bases between the two ends. The CDR3 totals 13 residues. The germline CDR1 and CDR2 sequences are DFQATT and SNEGSKA (reference sequence). CDR3 sequence (DNA): TGCAGTGCTATAACGGGGCGGGACGGGACCCAGTACTTC. This translates into CSAITGRDGTQYF.

The chain employs TRBV29-1 and TRBJ2-1; a possible D gene is TRBD2 (6 bases). The CDR3 covers 16 residues. V was shortened by 0 bases and J by 2 bases, with 14 bases between the two germline ends. Per the germline V gene, CDR1 is SQVTM and CDR2 is ANQGSEA. CDR3 residues: CSVEDIGGTPYNEQFF. The CDR3 coding sequence is TGCAGCGTTGAAGATATAGGAGGGACTCCCTACAATGAGCAGTTCTTC.

The CDR3 DNA reads as TGCAGTGCTCCAACCTTTACCGGGGGAACCCAAGAGACCCAGTACTTC. The encoded protein is CSAPTFTGGTQETQYF. The chain couples TRBV20-1 to TRBJ2-5, with a tentative D call TRBD2 (6 bases). Germline-derived CDR1 and CDR2 are DFQATT and SNEGSKA (reference sequence). The V end lost 5 bases, the J end lost 1 base, and 20 bases lay between the germline ends. The CDR3 totals 16 residues.

This chain joins TRBV12-3 or TRBV12-4 and TRBJ2-4; no clear D. V lost 1 base, J lost 0 bases, and 13 bases lay in between. The CDR3 consists of 17 residues. CDR3: CASSLEQPNLAKNIQYF. Here the CDR3 DNA reads TGTGCCAGCAGTTTAGAACAACCGAACCTAGCCAAAAACATTCAGTACTTC.

This clonotype has a count of ten or more. The genes are TRBV12-3 or TRBV12-4 and TRBJ1-5; TRBD1 might be the D (5 bases). The V and J ends lost 6 bases and 2 bases respectively, with 14 bases between them. This CDR3 is built from 15 residues. CDR3: CASSSQGVGNQPQHF. For the CDR3, the DNA is TGTGCCAGCAGCTCCCAAGGGGTTGGCAATCAGCCCCAGCATTTT.

This clonotype was seen only a few times. The V call is TRBV7-2, the J call TRBJ1-2, with no clear D. The V end was cut by 1 base, the J end by 8 bases, with 11 bases between. This CDR3 has 13 residues. Germline V CDR1 and CDR2: SGHTA, FQGNSA. Written as DNA, the CDR3 is TGTGCCAGCAGCTTAGACCCGACATCAGGCTACACCTTC. This sequence encodes CASSLDPTSGYTF.

The chain joins TRBV7-6 to TRBJ2-3; TRBD1 might be the D (6 bases). The CDR3 is 20 amino acids. Germline V gives CDR1 SGHVS, CDR2 FNYEAQ. V lost 0 bases, J lost 2 bases, and 24 bases lay in between. CDR3 DNA: TGTGCCAGCAGCTTAGCACAGACCACAGGGATCACGGGTAACACAGATACGCAGTATTTT. Translated: CASSLAQTTGITGNTDTQYF. Complete variable domain (other parts from reference TRBV7-6 and TRBJ2-3): GAGVSQSPRYKVTKRGQDVALRCDPISGHVSLYWYRQALGQGPEFLTYFNYEAQQDKSGLPNDRFSAERPEGSISTLTIQRTEQRDSAMYRCASSLAQTTGITGNTDTQYFGPGTRLTVL.

The rearrangement uses TRBV6-5 and TRBJ2-3; D is undetermined. This CDR3 spans 17 amino acids. V lost 0 bases, J lost 5 bases, and 18 bases lay in between. CDR1 and CDR2 from the germline V gene are MNHEY and SVGAGI. This chain's CDR3 is CASSYSRGSLERDTQYF. In DNA form, the CDR3 reads TGTGCCAGCAGTTACTCTCGAGGTAGCCTAGAGCGAGATACGCAGTATTTT.

The table lists this clonotype with a few counts. The chain combines TRBV7-9 with TRBJ1-1; a weak D match, TRBD1 (5 bases). The CDR3 sequence is 14 residues long. Germline V gene lookup returns CDR1 SEHNR and CDR2 FQNEAQ (reference sequence). V was cut by 5 bases and J by 1 base, with 11 bases left in between. DNA for the CDR3: TGTGCCAGCAGCGCCCGGGACGCGAACACTGAAGCTTTCTTT. Translating gives CASSARDANTEAFF.